These T cell receptor beta chains were read from a single sample in a study of shared clonotypes between healthy human individuals. Generated by immunoSEQ multiplex PCR, the TCRdb table keeps only in-frame clones and is missing some. The table includes approximately 1,000,000 clones, about 72% detected once. The sample was memory CD4+ T cells from PBMCs. These receptors all stem from a man younger than 30 in good health. Some clones in this sample may be carry-over from other donors' samples. The CDR3 runs from the conserved cysteine through the conserved F or W. Each record gives: J gene, D gene, clone size, V gene, CDR3 length, CDR3 protein, CDR3 DNA. The D gene is left open where the match is weak. The size of a clone is reported for some rows only, either as once, few or many, or as a class for expanded clones.

j_gene: TRBJ2-1
d_gene: -
abundance: -
v_gene: TRBV11-2
len: 15
CDR3aa: CASSLRASTIGEQFF
CDR3nt: TGTGCCAGCAGCTTACGAGCCTCCACAATTGGTGAGCAGTTCTTC

j_gene: TRBJ2-7
d_gene: TRBD1
abundance: few
v_gene: TRBV7-2
len: 15
CDR3aa: CASSFGQGPAYEQYF
CDR3nt: TGTGCCAGCAGCTTTGGACAGGGGCCAGCCTACGAGCAGTACTTC

j_gene: TRBJ1-1
d_gene: -
abundance: few
v_gene: TRBV6-5
len: 15
CDR3aa: CASSSGPGRNTEAFF
CDR3nt: TGTGCCAGCAGTTCCGGCCCCGGGAGGAACACTGAAGCTTTCTTT

j_gene: TRBJ1-6
d_gene: -
abundance: -
v_gene: TRBV7-7
len: 13
CDR3aa: CASSLEYNSPLHF
CDR3nt: TGTGCCAGCAGCTTAGAATATAATTCACCCCTCCACTTT

j_gene: TRBJ1-3
d_gene: TRBD1
abundance: -
v_gene: TRBV28
len: 17
CDR3aa: CASSTPDRAFSGNTIYF
CDR3nt: TGTGCCAGCAGTACCCCGGACAGGGCCTTCTCTGGAAACACCATATATTTT

j_gene: TRBJ2-2
d_gene: TRBD2
abundance: once
v_gene: TRBV6-5
len: 15
CDR3aa: CASSYSRGRAGELFF
CDR3nt: TGTGCCAGCAGTTACTCTCGGGGGAGGGCCGGGGAGCTGTTTTTT

j_gene: TRBJ2-3
d_gene: -
abundance: -
v_gene: TRBV5-6
len: 14
CDR3aa: CASSPLIRSDTQYF
CDR3nt: TGTGCCAGCAGCCCGTTGATTCGCAGCGATACGCAGTATTTT

j_gene: TRBJ2-6
d_gene: -
abundance: -
v_gene: TRBV5-4
len: 15
CDR3aa: CASSLTGSGANVLTF
CDR3nt: TGTGCCAGCAGCTTGACAGGGTCTGGGGCCAACGTCCTGACTTTC

j_gene: TRBJ2-3
d_gene: TRBD1
abundance: -
v_gene: TRBV27
len: 16
CDR3aa: CASSPGQGPYTDTQYF
CDR3nt: TGTGCCAGCAGCCCTGGACAGGGCCCGTACACAGATACGCAGTATTTT

j_gene: TRBJ2-7
d_gene: -
abundance: -
v_gene: TRBV30
len: 11
CDR3aa: CAWGHSYEQYF
CDR3nt: TGTGCCTGGGGCCACTCCTACGAGCAGTACTTC

j_gene: TRBJ1-2
d_gene: -
abundance: -
v_gene: TRBV28
len: 13
CDR3aa: CASSLSSRGAYTF
CDR3nt: TGTGCCAGCAGTTTATCCTCGAGGGGGGCCTACACCTTC

j_gene: TRBJ1-2
d_gene: -
abundance: -
v_gene: TRBV5-1
len: 13
CDR3aa: CASRLSTSVGYTF
CDR3nt: TGCGCCAGCAGACTATCCACCTCGGTTGGCTACACCTTC

j_gene: TRBJ2-7
d_gene: -
abundance: -
v_gene: TRBV6-5
len: 13
CDR3aa: CASSYRGHGEQYF
CDR3nt: TGTGCCAGCAGTTATCGAGGGCACGGAGAGCAGTACTTC

j_gene: TRBJ2-3
d_gene: -
abundance: -
v_gene: TRBV10-3
len: 14
CDR3aa: CAIQGRGSTDTQYF
CDR3nt: TGTGCCATCCAGGGTCGCGGCTCCACAGATACGCAGTATTTT

j_gene: TRBJ2-5
d_gene: -
abundance: -
v_gene: TRBV10-1
len: 15
CDR3aa: CASSDSHQPGETQYF
CDR3nt: TGCGCCAGCAGTGACTCCCACCAACCCGGAGAGACCCAGTACTTC

j_gene: TRBJ1-4
d_gene: -
abundance: -
v_gene: TRBV2
len: 16
CDR3aa: CASSGSMASFNEKLFF
CDR3nt: TGTGCCAGCAGTGGTTCGATGGCCTCCTTTAATGAAAAACTGTTTTTT

j_gene: TRBJ2-7
d_gene: -
abundance: -
v_gene: TRBV28
len: 14
CDR3aa: CASSPRQFSYEQYF
CDR3nt: TGTGCCAGCAGTCCCCGACAGTTCTCCTACGAGCAGTACTTC

j_gene: TRBJ1-1
d_gene: -
abundance: -
v_gene: TRBV15
len: 13
CDR3aa: CATSRDAVSEAFF
CDR3nt: TGTGCCACCAGCAGAGATGCAGTTTCGGAAGCTTTCTTT

j_gene: TRBJ1-2
d_gene: -
abundance: -
v_gene: TRBV5-1
len: 15
CDR3aa: CASSLGTGVGYGYTF
CDR3nt: TGCGCCAGCAGCTTGGGTACCGGGGTTGGGTATGGCTACACCTTC

j_gene: TRBJ2-7
d_gene: -
abundance: -
v_gene: TRBV27
len: 16
CDR3aa: CASSPKGHDDSYEQYF
CDR3nt: TGTGCCAGCAGCCCCAAAGGGCACGACGACTCCTACGAGCAGTACTTC

j_gene: TRBJ2-7
d_gene: -
abundance: -
v_gene: TRBV27
len: 14
CDR3aa: CASRSRGGSYEQYF
CDR3nt: TGTGCCAGCAGATCCCGAGGAGGCTCCTACGAGCAGTACTTC

j_gene: TRBJ1-1
d_gene: -
abundance: few
v_gene: TRBV28
len: 16
CDR3aa: CASSFGRRLMNTEAFF
CDR3nt: TGTGCCAGCAGTTTCGGTCGGCGCCTTATGAACACTGAAGCTTTCTTT

j_gene: TRBJ2-1
d_gene: -
abundance: -
v_gene: TRBV5-4
len: 13
CDR3aa: CASGIDREGEQFF
CDR3nt: TGTGCCAGCGGAATAGACAGGGAGGGTGAGCAGTTCTTC

j_gene: TRBJ2-7
d_gene: TRBD2
abundance: -
v_gene: TRBV5-1
len: 15
CDR3aa: CASSRGTSGSYEQYF
CDR3nt: TGCGCCAGCAGCCGGGGGACTAGCGGTTCCTACGAGCAGTACTTC

j_gene: TRBJ1-2
d_gene: -
abundance: -
v_gene: TRBV30
len: 12
CDR3aa: CAWREGNYGYTF
CDR3nt: TGTGCCTGGAGGGAGGGAAACTATGGCTACACCTTC

j_gene: TRBJ1-5
d_gene: -
abundance: -
v_gene: TRBV19
len: 16
CDR3aa: CASSIRTVNSNQPQHF
CDR3nt: TGTGCCAGTAGTATAAGGACGGTTAATAGCAATCAGCCCCAGCATTTT

j_gene: TRBJ1-5
d_gene: -
abundance: -
v_gene: TRBV6-6
len: 16
CDR3aa: CASSLQRPGSNQPQHF
CDR3nt: TGTGCCAGCAGCCTCCAGCGGCCGGGTAGCAATCAGCCCCAGCATTTT

j_gene: TRBJ2-4
d_gene: TRBD1
abundance: few
v_gene: TRBV11-2
len: 19
CDR3aa: CASSRVLGQGKTAKNIQYF
CDR3nt: TGTGCCAGCAGCCGGGTCTTAGGACAGGGAAAGACGGCCAAAAACATTCAGTACTTC

j_gene: TRBJ1-2
d_gene: -
abundance: -
v_gene: TRBV5-5
len: 13
CDR3aa: CASSLGSGDGYTF
CDR3nt: TGTGCCAGCAGCTTGGGATCCGGGGACGGCTACACCTTC

j_gene: TRBJ2-1
d_gene: TRBD2
abundance: -
v_gene: TRBV6-6
len: 13
CDR3aa: CASRWDYNNEQFF
CDR3nt: TGTGCCAGCAGGTGGGACTACAACAATGAGCAGTTCTTC

j_gene: TRBJ1-2
d_gene: TRBD1
abundance: -
v_gene: TRBV7-9
len: 13
CDR3aa: CASSGQGSQGYTF
CDR3nt: TGTGCCAGCAGTGGACAGGGGTCTCAGGGCTACACCTTC

j_gene: TRBJ1-5
d_gene: -
abundance: -
v_gene: TRBV6-5
len: 14
CDR3aa: CASSYSGNNQPQHF
CDR3nt: TGTGCCAGCAGTTACTCAGGGAACAATCAGCCCCAGCATTTT

j_gene: TRBJ2-2
d_gene: TRBD1
abundance: -
v_gene: TRBV5-4
len: 17
CDR3aa: CASSAAVGQGATGELFF
CDR3nt: TGTGCCAGCAGCGCGGCGGTCGGACAGGGGGCGACCGGGGAGCTGTTTTTT

j_gene: TRBJ1-5
d_gene: -
abundance: -
v_gene: TRBV30
len: 14
CDR3aa: CAWSMWGSSAAQHF
CDR3nt: TGTGCCTGGAGCATGTGGGGGAGTTCGGCAGCCCAGCATTTT

j_gene: TRBJ2-7
d_gene: TRBD1
abundance: -
v_gene: TRBV7-9
len: 13
CDR3aa: CASSNVGDREQYF
CDR3nt: TGTGCCAGCAGCAATGTCGGGGACAGGGAGCAGTACTTC

j_gene: TRBJ1-2
d_gene: TRBD1
abundance: -
v_gene: TRBV5-1
len: 14
CDR3aa: CASSSGQGNYGYTF
CDR3nt: TGCGCCAGCAGTTCTGGACAGGGCAACTATGGCTACACCTTC

j_gene: TRBJ2-3
d_gene: -
abundance: few
v_gene: TRBV10-3
len: 15
CDR3aa: CAISEVSGGTDTQYF
CDR3nt: TGTGCCATCAGTGAAGTGTCAGGGGGCACAGATACGCAGTATTTT

j_gene: TRBJ1-4
d_gene: -
abundance: -
v_gene: TRBV7-8
len: 15
CDR3aa: CASSLGPTTNEKLFF
CDR3nt: TGTGCCAGCAGCTTAGGGCCGACAACTAATGAAAAACTGTTTTTT

j_gene: TRBJ2-6
d_gene: -
abundance: -
v_gene: TRBV6-1
len: 16
CDR3aa: CASSGNRRTGANVLTF
CDR3nt: TGTGCCAGCAGTGGCAATAGAAGAACTGGGGCCAACGTCCTGACTTTC

j_gene: TRBJ2-1
d_gene: TRBD2
abundance: -
v_gene: TRBV11-1
len: 15
CDR3aa: CASSLVGGRGDEQFF
CDR3nt: TGTGCCAGCAGCTTAGTAGGCGGGAGAGGCGATGAGCAGTTCTTC

j_gene: TRBJ2-4
d_gene: TRBD2
abundance: -
v_gene: TRBV4-1
len: 22
CDR3aa: CASTFAPPSSGRRGGSKNIQYF
CDR3nt: TGCGCCAGCACCTTCGCACCCCCCTCTAGCGGGAGACGAGGAGGGTCCAAAAACATTCAGTACTTC

j_gene: TRBJ2-5
d_gene: TRBD2
abundance: -
v_gene: TRBV7-2
len: 15
CDR3aa: CASSRGGVWQETQYF
CDR3nt: TGTGCCAGCAGCCGGGGGGGGGTGTGGCAAGAGACCCAGTACTTC

j_gene: TRBJ1-5
d_gene: -
abundance: once
v_gene: TRBV10-3
len: 13
CDR3aa: CAISDREGQPQHF
CDR3nt: TGTGCCATCAGTGACAGGGAGGGTCAGCCCCAGCATTTT

j_gene: TRBJ2-4
d_gene: -
abundance: -
v_gene: TRBV2
len: 13
CDR3aa: CAREAGERNIQYF
CDR3nt: TGTGCCAGGGAGGCAGGGGAAAGAAACATTCAGTACTTC

j_gene: TRBJ2-5
d_gene: TRBD2
abundance: -
v_gene: TRBV7-9
len: 13
CDR3aa: CASRRGSQETQYF
CDR3nt: TGTGCCAGCAGGCGGGGGTCCCAAGAGACCCAGTACTTC

j_gene: TRBJ2-7
d_gene: -
abundance: -
v_gene: TRBV9
len: 13
CDR3aa: CASGEESYSVQYF
CDR3nt: TGTGCCAGCGGGGAGGAAAGCTATTCGGTGCAGTACTTC

j_gene: TRBJ2-3
d_gene: -
abundance: few
v_gene: TRBV5-4
len: 13
CDR3aa: CASSIQGQDTQYF
CDR3nt: TGTGCCAGCAGCATCCAGGGGCAAGATACGCAGTATTTT

j_gene: TRBJ2-3
d_gene: -
abundance: -
v_gene: TRBV5-8
len: 16
CDR3aa: CASSLRRTASTDTQYF
CDR3nt: TGTGCCAGCAGCTTGAGAAGGACAGCTAGCACAGATACGCAGTATTTT

j_gene: TRBJ1-1
d_gene: -
abundance: -
v_gene: TRBV14
len: 16
CDR3aa: CASSQDLVGIGTEAFF
CDR3nt: TGTGCCAGCAGCCAAGATTTAGTAGGGATTGGCACTGAAGCTTTCTTT

j_gene: TRBJ1-5
d_gene: -
abundance: -
v_gene: TRBV2
len: 14
CDR3aa: CASSDRVSNQPQHF
CDR3nt: TGTGCCAGCAGTGACCGGGTTAGCAATCAGCCCCAGCATTTT

j_gene: TRBJ1-2
d_gene: TRBD1
abundance: -
v_gene: TRBV18
len: 15
CDR3aa: CASSPTTGGNYGYTF
CDR3nt: TGTGCCAGCTCACCTACGACAGGGGGGAACTATGGCTACACCTTC

j_gene: TRBJ1-3
d_gene: -
abundance: -
v_gene: TRBV30
len: 14
CDR3aa: CAWRGDTSGNTIYF
CDR3nt: TGTGCCTGGAGGGGGGACACCTCTGGAAACACCATATATTTT

j_gene: TRBJ2-2
d_gene: TRBD1
abundance: -
v_gene: TRBV29-1
len: 12
CDR3aa: CSGGQGPGELFF
CDR3nt: TGCAGCGGAGGACAGGGACCCGGGGAGCTGTTTTTT

j_gene: TRBJ2-3
d_gene: TRBD1
abundance: once
v_gene: TRBV9
len: 15
CDR3aa: CASSVDRGGPDTQYF
CDR3nt: TGTGCCAGCAGCGTGGACAGGGGCGGACCAGATACGCAGTATTTT

j_gene: TRBJ2-7
d_gene: -
abundance: few
v_gene: TRBV7-2
len: 14
CDR3aa: CASSLRSGAYEQYF
CDR3nt: TGTGCCAGCAGCCTCAGGTCCGGGGCCTACGAGCAGTACTTC

j_gene: TRBJ2-1
d_gene: -
abundance: few
v_gene: TRBV29-1
len: 14
CDR3aa: CSADPSRDSNEQFF
CDR3nt: TGCAGCGCTGACCCCTCTAGGGACTCCAATGAGCAGTTCTTC

j_gene: TRBJ2-7
d_gene: -
abundance: -
v_gene: TRBV6-1
len: 15
CDR3aa: CASSEALPGIYEQYF
CDR3nt: TGTGCCAGCAGTGAAGCGCTTCCAGGCATATACGAGCAGTACTTC

j_gene: TRBJ1-2
d_gene: TRBD1
abundance: -
v_gene: TRBV7-8
len: 16
CDR3aa: CASSSPGTAFNYGYTF
CDR3nt: TGTGCCAGCAGCTCCCCCGGGACAGCGTTTAACTATGGCTACACCTTC

j_gene: TRBJ2-3
d_gene: -
abundance: -
v_gene: TRBV7-9
len: 13
CDR3aa: CASSVAGTDTQYF
CDR3nt: TGTGCCAGCAGTGTCGCAGGAACAGATACGCAGTATTTT

j_gene: TRBJ2-2
d_gene: TRBD2
abundance: -
v_gene: TRBV7-6
len: 16
CDR3aa: CASSFSGIRHTGELFF
CDR3nt: TGTGCCAGCAGCTTCAGCGGGATCCGGCACACCGGGGAGCTGTTTTTT